This T cell receptor (beta chain) came from a study of OX40 agonist ivuxolimab in advanced cancers. Here immunoSEQ multiplex PCR was the method, and the copy in TCRdb shows in-frame clones only, minus some. The data show under 80,000 clones, 85% seen once. The germline V gene has CDR1 ENHRY and CDR2 SYGVKD. The V end lost 6 bases, the J end lost 0 bases, and 15 bases lay between the germline ends. This CDR3 comprises 16 residues. The receptor's source is an adult with an advanced solid tumor such as melanoma, head and neck, liver or kidney cancer. V is TRBV10-3 and J is TRBJ2-1; TRBD1 is a possible D gene (6 bases). Sequencing used CD4+ or CD8+ T cells sorted from blood, obtained in a trial of the OX40 agonist ivuxolimab. This CDR3 reads CAIRGWGRNSYNEQFF. The CDR3 DNA reads as TGTGCCATCAGGGGCTGGGGGCGTAACTCCTACAATGAGCAGTTCTTC.